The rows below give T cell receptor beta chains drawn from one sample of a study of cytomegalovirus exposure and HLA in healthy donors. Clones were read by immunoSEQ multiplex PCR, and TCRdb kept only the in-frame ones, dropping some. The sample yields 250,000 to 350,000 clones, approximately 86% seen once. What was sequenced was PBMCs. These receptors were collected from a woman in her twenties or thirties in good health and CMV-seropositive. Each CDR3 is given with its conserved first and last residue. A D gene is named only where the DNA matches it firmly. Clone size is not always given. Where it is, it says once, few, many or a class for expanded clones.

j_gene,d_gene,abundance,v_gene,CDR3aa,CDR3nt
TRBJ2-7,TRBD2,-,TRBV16,CASSQEGTRGYEQYF,TGTGCCAGCAGCCAGGAGGGGACTAGGGGGTACGAGCAGTACTTC
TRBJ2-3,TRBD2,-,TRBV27,CASSLFPRLAGVTDTQYF,TGTGCCAGCAGTTTATTCCCCCGACTAGCGGGGGTCACAGATACGCAGTATTTT
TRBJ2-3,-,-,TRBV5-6,CASSLFGDTQYF,TGTGCCAGCAGCTTGTTTGGGGATACGCAGTATTTT
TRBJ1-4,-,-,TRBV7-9,CASSLNEKLFF,TGTGCCAGCAGCTTAAATGAAAAACTGTTTTTT
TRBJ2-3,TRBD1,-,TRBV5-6,CASSLAEQGTDTQYF,TGTGCCAGCAGCTTGGCCGAACAGGGGACAGATACGCAGTATTTT
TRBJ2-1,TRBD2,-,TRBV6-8,CASSYWYPGTSGRYNEQFF,TGTGCCAGCAGTTACTGGTACCCCGGGACTAGCGGACGTTACAATGAGCAGTTCTTC
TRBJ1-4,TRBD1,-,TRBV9,CASSSEDRVDATNEKLFF,TGTGCCAGCAGCTCCGAGGACAGGGTGGACGCAACTAATGAAAAACTGTTTTTT
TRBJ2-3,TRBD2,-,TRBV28,CASSYSGRGRDTQYF,TGTGCCAGCAGTTATAGCGGGAGGGGTCGCGATACGCAGTATTTT
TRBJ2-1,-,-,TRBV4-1,CASSQAGTYNEQFF,TGCGCCAGCAGCCAAGCGGGGACGTACAATGAGCAGTTCTTC
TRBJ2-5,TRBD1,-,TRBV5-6,CASSSGTGHKTTQYF,TGTGCCAGCAGCTCAGGGACAGGTCACAAGACGACCCAGTACTTC
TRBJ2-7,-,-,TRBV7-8,CASSLSTGNEQYF,TGTGCCAGCAGCTTATCCACAGGGAACGAGCAGTACTTC
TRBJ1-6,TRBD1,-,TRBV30,CAWSVIQGGLSSYNSPLHF,TGTGCCTGGAGTGTAATTCAGGGGGGACTCAGCTCCTATAATTCACCCCTCCACTTT
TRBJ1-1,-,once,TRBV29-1,CSVRRKNTEAFF,TGCAGCGTGAGAAGAAAGAACACTGAAGCTTTCTTT
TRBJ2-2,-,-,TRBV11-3,CASSPSSGTLAGELFF,TGTGCCAGCAGCCCATCCTCCGGGACCCTCGCCGGGGAGCTGTTTTTT
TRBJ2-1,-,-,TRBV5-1,CASSLSQGPYNEQFF,TGCGCCAGCAGCTTGTCCCAGGGACCCTACAATGAGCAGTTCTTC
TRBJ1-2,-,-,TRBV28,CASTPAGSPQNYGYTF,TGTGCCAGCACCCCCGCAGGATCGCCCCAAAACTATGGCTACACCTTC
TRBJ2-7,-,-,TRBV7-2,CASSPQSERRAYEQYF,TGTGCCAGCAGCCCCCAATCGGAGCGAAGGGCCTACGAGCAGTACTTC
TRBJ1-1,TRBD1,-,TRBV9,CASSGQTGITFF,TGTGCCAGCAGCGGCCAGACAGGGATAACTTTCTTT
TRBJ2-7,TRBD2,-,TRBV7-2,CASSQELAGHYEQYF,TGTGCCAGCAGTCAAGAACTAGCGGGACACTACGAGCAGTACTTC
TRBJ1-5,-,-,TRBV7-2,CASTGARSNQPQHF,TGTGCCAGCACAGGGGCGCGTAGCAATCAGCCCCAGCATTTT